This T cell receptor (beta chain) stems from a study of blood T cell repertoires in COVID-19. Across the whole study: COVID-19 samples, acute and convalescent, were from the United States, Italy and Spain. Nucleic acid was either cDNA or gDNA, and it came from T cells, B-cell-depleted T cells, or PBMCs.

Authors' data handling: Counts of nucleated cells, estimated from reference gene primer amplification, were obtained. Sequencing used immunoSEQ multiplex PCR; TCRdb keeps in-frame clones, though not all of them. V, J and clone size were drawn from that table, and D and trimming were deduced from the DNA. The sample records 20,000 to 25,000 clones, around 69% being singletons. The table lists this clone with a count of one. The TCR comes from a human donor in a cohort sampled during active or convalescent COVID-19. The sequencing input was peripheral blood.

The CDR3 loop reads CASSRSRDQPQHF. The CDR3 nucleotides are TGTGCCAGCTCACGGTCGAGAGATCAGCCCCAGCATTTT. The chain uses TRBV18 and TRBJ1-5; D uncertain. CDR1 is KGHSH, CDR2 LQKENI, per germline. This CDR3 contains 13 residues. V lost 4 bases to trimming and J lost 5 bases, with 9 bases between them.